The present T cell receptor beta chain was sequenced within a study of neurological immune-mediated disorders. Whole-study findings and limits: HTLV-1-associated myelopathy led in TCR clonal expansion, while multiple sclerosis ranked lowest, below healthy controls.

Template-switch 5'RACE cDNA synthesis added a 10-nucleotide unique molecular identifier. Each CDR3 protein is one row after TCRdb ran MiXCR on the 5' RACE reads. Of 70,000 to 95,000 distinct CDR3 sequences in the sample, 15% to 20% were seen once. CDR3 length: 13 amino acids. Germline CDR1 and CDR2: SGHTA and FQGNSA. Comments on this clonotype: Its antigen is not known. Mismatch with germline at one junction end may stem from a read error.

V usage is TRBV7-2 and J usage is TRBJ2-2; TRBD2 is a possible D gene (7 bases). Sequencing was carried out using PBMCs. The source is a woman aged 40 to 50 in good health. The CDR3 protein is CASSLRGAGELVF. In DNA form, the CDR3 reads TGTGCCAGCAGCTTAAGGGGGGCGGGGGAGCTGGTTTTT.